Listed below are T cell receptor beta chains from one sample, sequenced in a study of cytomegalovirus exposure and HLA in healthy donors. The data were produced by immunoSEQ multiplex PCR, yet TCRdb's version contains in-frame clones alone and is incomplete. The repertoire holds 85,000 to 90,000 clones, with 67% as singletons. The material sequenced was PBMCs. Source of these receptors: a man aged 30 to 39 in good health and CMV-seronegative. CDR3s include the opening cysteine and the closing phenylalanine or tryptophan.

j_call v_call cdr3_aa
TRBJ2-2 TRBV9 CASSWGTGGNGELFF
TRBJ2-7 TRBV29-1 CSVYTQGGSYEQYF
TRBJ2-1 TRBV9 CASSPRIAAYNEQFF
TRBJ2-4 TRBV28 CASSFYLVKAGTSGPENIQYF
TRBJ2-7 TRBV7-8 CASSLDSSYEQYF
TRBJ2-7 TRBV29-1 CSVEESLSDRAHEQYF
TRBJ1-3 TRBV18 CASSRSPPLSGNTIYF
TRBJ2-7 TRBV6-5 CASSSGGYSYEQYF
TRBJ2-1 TRBV27 CASRSGTAYNEQFF
TRBJ2-7 TRBV5-5 CASRNSTASYEQYF
TRBJ1-4 TRBV5-6 CASNLRGLNEKLFF
TRBJ1-4 TRBV4-1 CASSQDLYRGDNDEKLFF
TRBJ2-1 TRBV6-5 CASSYSGGPYNEQFF
TRBJ1-2 TRBV5-8 CASTLGPLYGYTF
TRBJ1-5 TRBV27 CASSLSGGPQHF
TRBJ1-2 TRBV30 CAWRQGAPTYGYTF
TRBJ2-7 TRBV4-3 CASSLAGAETGDLGEQYF
TRBJ1-4 TRBV5-1 CASSLGRQGMGANEKLFF
TRBJ2-5 TRBV18 CASSPNQETQYF
TRBJ1-2 TRBV4-3 CASSQDAVDRELYGYTF
TRBJ2-7 TRBV19 CASSIRQGAYEQYF
TRBJ2-4 TRBV5-6 CASSLRDSLAKNIQYF
TRBJ1-1 TRBV6-5 CASTQGAFMNTEAFF
TRBJ2-5 TRBV5-1 CASSFGGRGGQETQYF
TRBJ2-7 TRBV5-4 CSSSPAGTGIYEQYF
TRBJ2-3 TRBV5-1 CASSLDAGQVPDTQYF
TRBJ1-5 TRBV7-2 CASSLGARGSNQPQHF
TRBJ2-3 TRBV18 CASSPATSGDGDTQYF
TRBJ2-7 TRBV30 CAWSRGGSAYEQYF
TRBJ2-2 TRBV6-4 CASSDSGQGDTGELFF
TRBJ1-1 TRBV5-1 CASSLETTRTGNTEAFF
TRBJ2-7 TRBV5-6 CASSGDRGGSYEQYF
TRBJ2-2 TRBV5-1 CASSSEGGNTGELFF
TRBJ2-2 TRBV6-4 CASSSSSGVHLRTGELFF
TRBJ2-4 TRBV15 CATSRVGEGKNIQYF
TRBJ2-3 TRBV10-3 CAVAQRDPDTQYF
TRBJ2-7 TRBV6-5 CASRAGTFYEQYF
TRBJ2-5 TRBV7-2 CASSLGDRGLQETQYF
TRBJ2-2 TRBV5-1 CASSGDSGELFF
TRBJ2-7 TRBV19 CASSSGQGANEQYF
TRBJ2-7 TRBV4-1 CASSQVPSGVYHYEQYF
TRBJ1-1 TRBV5-1 CASSLGEGFKQAFF
TRBJ2-7 TRBV7-8 CASSYNPSYEQYF
TRBJ2-2 TRBV6-6 CASSFPQGAQTGELFF
TRBJ2-2 TRBV11-3 CASSFADTGELFF
TRBJ1-1 TRBV5-1 CASSWTGLRTEAFF
TRBJ2-7 TRBV27 CASSLGGKEQYF
TRBJ2-1 TRBV5-3 CARSLPTSVYNEQFF